The clone carrying this TCR beta chain appeared a few times. What it binds is unknown. This sample is drawn from a study of beta chain features in type 1 diabetes. Study-wide results and caveats: Lower insertion and higher deletion counts appeared at VDJ junctions in type 1 diabetes patients.

Expressed TCRB transcripts were sequenced after all isolated RNA was converted to cDNA. Using immunoSEQ multiplex PCR, the repertoire was profiled, and TCRdb retains in-frame clones only, with some absent. The sample lists under 450,000 clones, 11% to 15% seen once, with 0.03% to 0.04% in the top ten. The sequenced sample consisted of naive CD4+ T cells from blood. This sequence originates from a man younger than 40 in good health.

The CDR3 DNA follows: TGCGCCAGCAGCTGGAGGGGAGTCCAGGAGACCCAGTACTTC. This sequence encodes CASSWRGVQETQYF. The chain has TRBV5-1 and TRBJ2-5; weak D call: TRBD2 (6 bases). V lost 3 bases, J lost 5 bases, and 14 bases lay in between. Germline V gene data show CDR1 as SGHRS and CDR2 as YFSETQ. The CDR3 has 14 residues. The full variable domain, completed using reference TRBV5-1 and TRBJ2-5, is KAGVTQTPRYLIKTRGQQVTLSCSPISGHRSVSWYQQTPGQGLQFLFEYFSETQRNKGNFPGRFSGRQFSNSRSEMNVSTLELGDSALYLCASSWRGVQETQYFGPGTRLLVL.